This T cell receptor beta chain originates from a study of T-cell reconstitution after alpha-beta-depleted transplantation in children. Study-level findings and limits: Fresh T-cell production supplied most of the T-cell counts and diversity seen one year after transplant.

Unique molecular identifiers featured in how the TCRbeta library was prepared. Each CDR3 protein is one row after TCRdb ran MiXCR on the PCR reads. The data hold approximately 400,000 distinct CDR3 sequences, with 15% to 20% observed a single time. The length of the CDR3 is 15 residues. Germline CDR1 reads SGHRS; CDR2 reads YFSETQ. Trimming cost V 6 bases and J 2 bases; bases outside gene matches: 6. This clonotype was counted only a few times. The antigen remains undetermined. The chain carries TRBV5-1 and TRBJ2-1; 9 bases align to TRBD2. Specimen: PBMCs, mostly from graft donor cells, collected 360 days after TCRalphabeta/CD19-depleted stem cell transplant. This TCR was sampled from a boy in the first two years of life who had a stem cell transplant for Wiskott-Aldrich syndrome, so the T cells may come from the graft donor. The CDR3 reads CASTIAGAAYNEQFF. CDR3 DNA sequence: TGCGCCAGCACAATAGCGGGAGCAGCCTACAATGAGCAGTTCTTC.